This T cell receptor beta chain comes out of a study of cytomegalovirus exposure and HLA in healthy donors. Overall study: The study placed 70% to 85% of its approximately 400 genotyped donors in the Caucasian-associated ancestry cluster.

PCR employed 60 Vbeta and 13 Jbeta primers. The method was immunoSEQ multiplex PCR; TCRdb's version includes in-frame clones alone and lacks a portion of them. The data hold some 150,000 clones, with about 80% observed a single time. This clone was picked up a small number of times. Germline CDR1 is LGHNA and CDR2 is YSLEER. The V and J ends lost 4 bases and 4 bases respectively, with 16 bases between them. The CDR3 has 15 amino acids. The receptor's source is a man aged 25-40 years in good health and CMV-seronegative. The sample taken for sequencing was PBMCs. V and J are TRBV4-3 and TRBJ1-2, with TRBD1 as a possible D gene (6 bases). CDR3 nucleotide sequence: TGCGCCAGCAGCCTTGACAGGATAAACCTCTATGGCTACACCTTC. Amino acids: CASSLDRINLYGYTF.